This TCR beta chain appears in the sequencing data of a study of cytomegalovirus exposure and HLA in healthy donors. Study background: The platform used for the 120 validation repertoires matched that of the approximately 640 first-cohort repertoires, a later analysis reported.

This table comes from immunoSEQ multiplex PCR, and its TCRdb copy is limited to in-frame clones, with some not included. The sample holds 55,000 to 70,000 clones, around 94% seen once. Study-level results: The study recorded over 150 TCR beta chains that were cytomegalovirus-associated. TCR clusters originating in the first cohort tended to co-occur in the 110 or so validation repertoires, according to a later analysis.

From the 120-subject validation cohort, which was separate from the roughly 620-subject first cohort, the donors were drawn. Of note for this clone: Its antigen remains unidentified.

The CDR3 is 14 residues long. Germline V gives CDR1 LNHDA, CDR2 SQIVND (reference sequence). V was shortened by 3 bases and J by 8 bases, with 16 bases between the two germline ends. The receptor comes from a man between 18 and 29 years old in good health and CMV-seronegative. The sequencing input was PBMCs. V gene TRBV19 combines with J gene TRBJ1-2; a possible D gene is TRBD1 (6 bases). CDR3 region: CASSMWDNLGGYTF. CDR3 coding DNA: TGTGCCAGTAGTATGTGGGACAATCTAGGGGGCTACACCTTC.